This T cell receptor beta chain came from a study of technical replicates of blood from four donors. Profiled with immunoSEQ multiplex PCR; TCRdb holds only in-frame clones, not every one. In the table there are tens of thousands of clones, around nine tenths of which are singletons. The CDR3 runs 15 residues. V gave up 5 bases and J gave up 2 bases; unmatched junction bases: 5. From germline, CDR1 is MGHRA and CDR2 YSYEKL. This receptor was taken from a human donor in good health. Sequencing was carried out using T cells isolated from PBMCs. The chain has TRBV4-1 and TRBJ2-5; TRBD1 aligns across 10 bases. The CDR3 nucleotides read TGCGCCAGCAGCAGGGGACAGGGGCTTCAAGAGACCCAGTACTTC. Translating it yields CASSRGQGLQETQYF.